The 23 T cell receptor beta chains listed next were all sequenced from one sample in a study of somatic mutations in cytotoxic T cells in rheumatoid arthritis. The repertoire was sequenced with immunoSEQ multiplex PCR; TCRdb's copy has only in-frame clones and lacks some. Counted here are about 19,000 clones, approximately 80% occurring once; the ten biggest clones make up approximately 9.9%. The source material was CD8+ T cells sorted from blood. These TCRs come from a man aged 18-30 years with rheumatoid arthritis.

In DNA form, the CDR3 reads TGTGCCAGCACCATAAGAAAGGGTAAAGGCTATGGCTACACCTTC. Encoded protein: CASTIRKGKGYGYTF. This rearrangement joins TRBV28 to TRBJ1-2; D unresolved. The CDR3 is made up of 15 amino acids. The V and J ends lost 7 bases and 4 bases respectively, with 19 bases between them. CDR1 MDHEN and CDR2 SYDVKM come from the germline V gene.

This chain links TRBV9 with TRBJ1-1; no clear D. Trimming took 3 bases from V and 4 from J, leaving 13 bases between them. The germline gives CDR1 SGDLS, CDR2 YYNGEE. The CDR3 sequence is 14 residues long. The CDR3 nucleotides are TGTGCCAGCAGCGCAACAAAAAAGGGCACTGAAGCTTTCTTT. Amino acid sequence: CASSATKKGTEAFF.

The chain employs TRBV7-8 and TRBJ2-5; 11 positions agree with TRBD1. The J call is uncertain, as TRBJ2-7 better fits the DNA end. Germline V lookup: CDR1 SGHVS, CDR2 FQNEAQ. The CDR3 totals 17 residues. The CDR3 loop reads CASSLETAGTGGYEQYF. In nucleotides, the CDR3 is TGTGCCAGCAGCTTAGAGACGGCCGGGACAGGGGGTTACGAGCAGTACTTC.

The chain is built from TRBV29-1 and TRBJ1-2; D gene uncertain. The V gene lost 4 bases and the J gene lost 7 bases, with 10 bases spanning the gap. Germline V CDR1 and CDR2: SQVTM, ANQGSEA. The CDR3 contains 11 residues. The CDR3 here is CSVVVKGGYTF. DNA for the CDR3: TGCAGCGTTGTAGTGAAGGGTGGCTACACCTTC.

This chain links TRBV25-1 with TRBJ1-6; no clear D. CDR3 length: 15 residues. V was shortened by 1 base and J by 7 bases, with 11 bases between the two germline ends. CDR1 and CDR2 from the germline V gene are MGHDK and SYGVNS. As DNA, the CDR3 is TGTGCCAGCAGTGAATTTCGGGTCACCAATTCACCCCTCCACTTT. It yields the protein CASSEFRVTNSPLHF.

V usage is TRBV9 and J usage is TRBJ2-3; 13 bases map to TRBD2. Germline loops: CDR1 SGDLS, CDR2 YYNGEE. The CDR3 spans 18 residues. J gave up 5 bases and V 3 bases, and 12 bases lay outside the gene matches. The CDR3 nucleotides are TGTGCCAGCAGCGCTGGGACTAGCGGGGATACCGTCGGAGATACGCAGTATTTT. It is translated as CASSAGTSGDTVGDTQYF. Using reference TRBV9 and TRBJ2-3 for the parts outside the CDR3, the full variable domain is DSGVTQTPKHLITATGQRVTLRCSPRSGDLSVYWYQQSLDQGLQFLIQYYNGEERAKGNILERFSAQQFPDLHSELNLSSLELGDSALYFCASSAGTSGDTVGDTQYFGPGTRLTVL.

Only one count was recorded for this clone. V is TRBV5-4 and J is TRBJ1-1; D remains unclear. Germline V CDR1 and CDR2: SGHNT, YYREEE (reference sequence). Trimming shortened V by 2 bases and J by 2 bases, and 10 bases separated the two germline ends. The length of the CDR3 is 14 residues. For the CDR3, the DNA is TGTGCCAGCAGCTTTTCGTGGCGCAACACTGAAGCTTTCTTT. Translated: CASSFSWRNTEAFF.

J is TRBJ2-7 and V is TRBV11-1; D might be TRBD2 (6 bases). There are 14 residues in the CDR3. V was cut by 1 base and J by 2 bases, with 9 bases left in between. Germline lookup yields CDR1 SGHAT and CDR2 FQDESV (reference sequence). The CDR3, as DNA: TGTGCCAGCAGCTTAGAGGGGACTCCCTACGAGCAGTACTTC. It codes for CASSLEGTPYEQYF. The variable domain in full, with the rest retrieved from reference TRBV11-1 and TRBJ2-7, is EAEVAQSPRYKITEKSQAVAFWCDPISGHATLYWYRQILGQGPELLVQFQDESVVDDSQLPKDRFSAERLKGVDSTLKIQPAELGDSAMYLCASSLEGTPYEQYFGPGTRLTVT.

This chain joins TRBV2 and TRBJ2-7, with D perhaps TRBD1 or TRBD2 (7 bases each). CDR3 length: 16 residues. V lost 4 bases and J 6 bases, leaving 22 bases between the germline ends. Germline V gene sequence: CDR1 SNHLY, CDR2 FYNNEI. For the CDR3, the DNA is TGTGCCAGCAGTGCCGGGGGAGGGGGCGTTTTTTCCGAGCAGTACTTC. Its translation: CASSAGGGGVFSEQYF.

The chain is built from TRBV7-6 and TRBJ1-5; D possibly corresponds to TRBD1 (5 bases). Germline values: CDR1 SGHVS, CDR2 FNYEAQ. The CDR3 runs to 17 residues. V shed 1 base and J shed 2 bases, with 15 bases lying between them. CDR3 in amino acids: CASSLGQGSIGNQPQHF. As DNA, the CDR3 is TGTGCCAGCAGCTTAGGGCAGGGTTCTATAGGCAATCAGCCCCAGCATTTT.

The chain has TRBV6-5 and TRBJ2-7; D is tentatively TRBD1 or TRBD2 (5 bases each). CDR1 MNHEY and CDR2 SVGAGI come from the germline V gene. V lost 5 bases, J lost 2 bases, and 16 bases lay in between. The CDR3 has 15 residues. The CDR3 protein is CASSPSGRTTYEQYF. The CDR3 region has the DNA TGTGCCAGCAGTCCATCGGGACGGACCACCTACGAGCAGTACTTC.

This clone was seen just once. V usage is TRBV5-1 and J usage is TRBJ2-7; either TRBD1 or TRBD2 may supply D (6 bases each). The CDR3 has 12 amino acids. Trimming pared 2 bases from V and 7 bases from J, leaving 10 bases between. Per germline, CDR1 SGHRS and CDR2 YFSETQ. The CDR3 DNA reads TGCGCCAGCAGCTTTGGGGGGCGAGAGCAGTACTTC. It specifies CASSFGGREQYF.

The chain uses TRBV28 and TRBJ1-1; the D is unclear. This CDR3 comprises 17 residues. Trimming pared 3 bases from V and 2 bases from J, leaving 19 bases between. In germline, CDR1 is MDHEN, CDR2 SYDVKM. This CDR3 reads CASSFVWPVSSNTEAFF. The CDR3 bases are TGTGCCAGCAGTTTCGTATGGCCGGTTAGTTCTAACACTGAAGCTTTCTTT.

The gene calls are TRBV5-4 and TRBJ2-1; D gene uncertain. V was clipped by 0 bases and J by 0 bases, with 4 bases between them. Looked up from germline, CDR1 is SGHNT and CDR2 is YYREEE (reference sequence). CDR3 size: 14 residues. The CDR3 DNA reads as TGTGCCAGCAGCTTGGAAAGCTCCTACAATGAGCAGTTCTTC. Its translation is CASSLESSYNEQFF.

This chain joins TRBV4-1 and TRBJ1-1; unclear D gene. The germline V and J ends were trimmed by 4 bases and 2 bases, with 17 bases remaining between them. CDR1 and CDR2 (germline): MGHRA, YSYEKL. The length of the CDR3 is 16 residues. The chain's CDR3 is CASSLGWPQANTEAFF. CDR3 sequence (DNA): TGCGCCAGCAGCCTAGGCTGGCCGCAAGCCAACACTGAAGCTTTCTTT.

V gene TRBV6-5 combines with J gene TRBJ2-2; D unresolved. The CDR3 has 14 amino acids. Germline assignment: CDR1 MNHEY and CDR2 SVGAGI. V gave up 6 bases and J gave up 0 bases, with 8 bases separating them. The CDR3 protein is CASRLGSNTGELFF. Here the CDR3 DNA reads TGTGCCAGCAGACTGGGGTCGAACACCGGGGAGCTGTTTTTT.

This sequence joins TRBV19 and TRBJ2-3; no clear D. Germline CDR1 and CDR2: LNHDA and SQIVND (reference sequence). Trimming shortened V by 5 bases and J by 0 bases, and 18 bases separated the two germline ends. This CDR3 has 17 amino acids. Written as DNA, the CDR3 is TGTGCCAGTAGTGTACCCCCTAGGGCCTCTAGCACAGATACGCAGTATTTT. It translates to CASSVPPRASSTDTQYF. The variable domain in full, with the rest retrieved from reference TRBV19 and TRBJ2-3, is DGGITQSPKYLFRKEGQNVTLSCEQNLNHDAMYWYRQDPGQGLRLIYYSQIVNDFQKGDIAEGYSVSREKKESFPLTVTSAQKNPTAFYLCASSVPPRASSTDTQYFGPGTRLTVL.

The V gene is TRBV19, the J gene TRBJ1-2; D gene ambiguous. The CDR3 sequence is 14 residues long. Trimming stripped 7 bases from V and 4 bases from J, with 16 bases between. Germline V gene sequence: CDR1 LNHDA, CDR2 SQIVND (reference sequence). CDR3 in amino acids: CASTLDPNVYGYTF. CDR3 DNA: TGTGCCAGTACGCTGGATCCAAATGTCTATGGCTACACCTTC.

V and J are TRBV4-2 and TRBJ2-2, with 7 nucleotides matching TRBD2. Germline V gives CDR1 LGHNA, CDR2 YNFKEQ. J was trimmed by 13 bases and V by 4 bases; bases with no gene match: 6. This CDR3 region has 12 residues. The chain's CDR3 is CASSRFGGWLFF. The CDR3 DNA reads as TGTGCCAGCAGCCGATTCGGGGGGTGGCTGTTTTTT.

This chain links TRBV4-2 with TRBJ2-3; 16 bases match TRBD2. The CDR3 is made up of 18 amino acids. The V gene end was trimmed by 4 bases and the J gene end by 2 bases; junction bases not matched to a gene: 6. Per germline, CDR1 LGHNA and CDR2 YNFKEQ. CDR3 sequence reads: CASSPGLAGGPDTDTQYF. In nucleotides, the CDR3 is TGTGCCAGCAGCCCGGGACTAGCGGGGGGGCCTGACACAGATACGCAGTATTTT.

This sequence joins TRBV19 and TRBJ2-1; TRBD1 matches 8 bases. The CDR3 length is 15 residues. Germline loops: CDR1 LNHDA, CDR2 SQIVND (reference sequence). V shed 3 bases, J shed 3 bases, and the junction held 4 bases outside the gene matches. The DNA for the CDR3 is TGTGCCAGTAGTATCGGACAGGGAAGCTACAATGAGCAGTTCTTC. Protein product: CASSIGQGSYNEQFF. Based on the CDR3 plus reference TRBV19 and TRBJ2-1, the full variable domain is DGGITQSPKYLFRKEGQNVTLSCEQNLNHDAMYWYRQDPGQGLRLIYYSQIVNDFQKGDIAEGYSVSREKKESFPLTVTSAQKNPTAFYLCASSIGQGSYNEQFFGPGTRLTVL.

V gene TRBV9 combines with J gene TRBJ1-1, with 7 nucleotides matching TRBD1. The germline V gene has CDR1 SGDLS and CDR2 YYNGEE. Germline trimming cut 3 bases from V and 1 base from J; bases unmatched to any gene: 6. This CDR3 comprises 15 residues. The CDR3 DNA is TGTGCCAGCAGCGCTGACAGGGTGGAGAACACTGAAGCTTTCTTT. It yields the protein CASSADRVENTEAFF.

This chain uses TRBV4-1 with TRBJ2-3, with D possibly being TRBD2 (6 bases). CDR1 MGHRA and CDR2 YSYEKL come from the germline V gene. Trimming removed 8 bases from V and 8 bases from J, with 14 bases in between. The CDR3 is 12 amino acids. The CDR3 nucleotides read TGCGCCAGCCGGGGGTCCCTCGCTACGCAGTATTTT. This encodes CASRGSLATQYF.